This T cell receptor beta chain comes out of a study of T cell changes during pregnancy in multiple sclerosis. The ends lost 4 bases at V and 6 bases at J; junction bases unmatched: 5. Germline V gene data show CDR1 as SGHNT and CDR2 as YYREEE (reference sequence). This CDR3 contains 13 residues. Profiled with immunoSEQ multiplex PCR; TCRdb holds only in-frame clones, not every one. The sample includes about 86,000 clones, 85% to 95% seen only once; the top ten take 1.5% to 2%. This specimen consisted of peripheral blood, obtained in the first trimester of pregnancy. This chain joins TRBV5-4 and TRBJ1-2; TRBD1 aligns across 8 bases. The receptor was derived from a female donor in good health, enrolled as a control in a pregnancy study. The CDR3 here is CASSPTGDDGYTF. The DNA of the CDR3 is TGTGCCAGCAGCCCGACAGGGGATGATGGCTACACCTTC.